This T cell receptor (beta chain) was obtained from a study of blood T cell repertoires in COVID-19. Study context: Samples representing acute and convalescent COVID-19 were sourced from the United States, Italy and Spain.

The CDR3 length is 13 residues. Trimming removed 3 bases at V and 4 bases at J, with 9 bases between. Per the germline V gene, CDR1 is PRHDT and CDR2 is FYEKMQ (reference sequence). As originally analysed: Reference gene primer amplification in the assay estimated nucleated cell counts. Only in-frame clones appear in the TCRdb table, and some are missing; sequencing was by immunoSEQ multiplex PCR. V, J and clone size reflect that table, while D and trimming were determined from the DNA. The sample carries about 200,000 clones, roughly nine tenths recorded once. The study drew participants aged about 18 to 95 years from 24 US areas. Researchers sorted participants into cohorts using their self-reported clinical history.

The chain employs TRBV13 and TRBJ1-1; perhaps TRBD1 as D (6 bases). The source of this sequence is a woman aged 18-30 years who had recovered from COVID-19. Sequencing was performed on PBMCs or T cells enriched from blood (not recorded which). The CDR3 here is CASSFRGITEAFF. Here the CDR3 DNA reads TGTGCCAGCAGCTTCAGGGGAATCACTGAAGCTTTCTTT.